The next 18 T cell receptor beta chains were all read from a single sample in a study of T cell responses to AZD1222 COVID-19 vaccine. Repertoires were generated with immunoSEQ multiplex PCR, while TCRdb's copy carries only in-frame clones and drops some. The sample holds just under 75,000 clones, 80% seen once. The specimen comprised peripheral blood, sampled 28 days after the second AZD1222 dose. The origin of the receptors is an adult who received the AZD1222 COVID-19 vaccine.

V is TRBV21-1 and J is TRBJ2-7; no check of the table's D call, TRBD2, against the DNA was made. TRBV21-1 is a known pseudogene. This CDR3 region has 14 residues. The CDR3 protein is CASSKGGISYEQYF. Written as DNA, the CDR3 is TGTGCCAGCAGCAAAGGCGGCATCTCCTACGAGCAGTACTTC.

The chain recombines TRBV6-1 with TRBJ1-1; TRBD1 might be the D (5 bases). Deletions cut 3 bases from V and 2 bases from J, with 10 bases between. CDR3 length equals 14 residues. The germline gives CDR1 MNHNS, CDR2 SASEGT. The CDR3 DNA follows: TGTGCCAGCAGTGACAACCAGGGCAACACTGAAGCTTTCTTT. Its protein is CASSDNQGNTEAFF.

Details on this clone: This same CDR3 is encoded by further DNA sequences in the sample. The CDR3 DNA reads as TGCGCCAGCAGCTGGACGAGCACAGATACGCAGTATTTT. Translated, it gives CASSWTSTDTQYF. The chain has TRBV5-1 and TRBJ2-3; D is unclear. The CDR3 consists of 13 residues. Germline loops: CDR1 SGHRS, CDR2 YFSETQ. V lost 3 bases to trimming and J lost 0 bases, with 5 bases between them. Drawing the rest from reference TRBV5-1 and TRBJ2-3, the complete variable domain is KAGVTQTPRYLIKTRGQQVTLSCSPISGHRSVSWYQQTPGQGLQFLFEYFSETQRNKGNFPGRFSGRQFSNSRSEMNVSTLELGDSALYLCASSWTSTDTQYFGPGTRLTVL.

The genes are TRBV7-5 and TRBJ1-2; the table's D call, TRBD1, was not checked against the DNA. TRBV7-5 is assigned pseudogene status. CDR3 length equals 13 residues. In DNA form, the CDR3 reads TGTGTCAGAAGCTTTCCTGACAGCTATGGCTACACCTTC. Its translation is CVRSFPDSYGYTF.

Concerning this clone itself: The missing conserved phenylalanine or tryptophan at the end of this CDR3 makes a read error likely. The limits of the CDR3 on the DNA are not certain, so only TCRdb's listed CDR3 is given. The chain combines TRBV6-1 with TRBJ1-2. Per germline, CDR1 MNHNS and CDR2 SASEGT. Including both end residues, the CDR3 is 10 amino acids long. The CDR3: CASSEVGTSV.

The CDR3 nucleotides are TGTGCCAGCAGTTCCCCCGGGAACCCCGAAGCCCAGTTCTTC. Translating it yields CASSSPGNPEAQFF. The chain has TRBV28 and TRBJ2-1; maybe TRBD2 (5 bases). V was trimmed by 4 bases and J by 13 bases, leaving 20 bases between them. Germline CDR1 MDHEN, CDR2 SYDVKM. This CDR3 contains 14 residues.

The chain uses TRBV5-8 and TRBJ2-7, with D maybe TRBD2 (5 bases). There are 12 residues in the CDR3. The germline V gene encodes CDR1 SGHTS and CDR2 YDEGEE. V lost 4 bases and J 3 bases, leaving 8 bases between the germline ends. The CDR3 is CASSPTSYEQYF. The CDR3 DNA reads TGTGCCAGCAGCCCTACTAGCTACGAGCAGTACTTC.

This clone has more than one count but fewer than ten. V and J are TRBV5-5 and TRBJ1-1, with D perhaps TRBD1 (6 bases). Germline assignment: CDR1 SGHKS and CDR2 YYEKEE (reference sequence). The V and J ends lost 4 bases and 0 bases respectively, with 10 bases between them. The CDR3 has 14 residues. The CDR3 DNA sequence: TGTGCCAGCAGCGCCGGGACAATGAACACTGAAGCTTTCTTT. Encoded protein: CASSAGTMNTEAFF.

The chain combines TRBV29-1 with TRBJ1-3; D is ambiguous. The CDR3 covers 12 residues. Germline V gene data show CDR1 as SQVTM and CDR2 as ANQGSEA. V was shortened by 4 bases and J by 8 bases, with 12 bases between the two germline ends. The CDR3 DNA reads TGCAGCGTTGTTTTTGGCCAGGACACCATATATTTT. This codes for CSVVFGQDTIYF.

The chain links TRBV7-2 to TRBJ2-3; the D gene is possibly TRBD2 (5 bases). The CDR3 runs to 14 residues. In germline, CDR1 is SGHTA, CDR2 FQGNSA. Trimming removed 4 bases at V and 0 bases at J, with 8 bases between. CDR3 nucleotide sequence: TGTGCCAGCAGCTCAAGCGGTAGCACAGATACGCAGTATTTT. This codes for CASSSSGSTDTQYF.

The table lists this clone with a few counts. CDR3 bases: TGTGCCAGCAGCGCCTATAGCGGGGAGAACAATGAGCAGTTCTTC. It yields the protein CASSAYSGENNEQFF. V usage is TRBV9 and J usage is TRBJ2-1; 8 bases map to TRBD2. The ends lost 3 bases at V and 5 bases at J; junction bases unmatched: 7. Germline loops: CDR1 SGDLS, CDR2 YYNGEE. The CDR3 extends over 15 amino acids. Full variable domain (outside the CDR3, taken from reference TRBV9 and TRBJ2-1): DSGVTQTPKHLITATGQRVTLRCSPRSGDLSVYWYQQSLDQGLQFLIQYYNGEERAKGNILERFSAQQFPDLHSELNLSSLELGDSALYFCASSAYSGENNEQFFGPGTRLTVL.

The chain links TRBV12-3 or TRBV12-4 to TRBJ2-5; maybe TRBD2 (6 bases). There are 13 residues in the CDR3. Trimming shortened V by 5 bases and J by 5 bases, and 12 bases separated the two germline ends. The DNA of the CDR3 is TGTGCCAGCAGTCTGGGGGAGGCGGAGACCCAGTACTTC. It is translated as CASSLGEAETQYF.

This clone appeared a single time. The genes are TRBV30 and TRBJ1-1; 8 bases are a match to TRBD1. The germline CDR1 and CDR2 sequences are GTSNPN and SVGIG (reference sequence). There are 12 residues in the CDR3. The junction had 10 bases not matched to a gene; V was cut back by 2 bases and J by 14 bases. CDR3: CAWSHLDREIFF. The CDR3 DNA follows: TGTGCCTGGAGTCACCTGGACAGGGAGATATTCTTT. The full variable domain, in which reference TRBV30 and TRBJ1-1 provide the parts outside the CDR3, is SQTIHQWPATLVQPVGSPLSLECTVEGTSNPNLYWYRQAAGRGLQLLFYSVGIGQISSEVPQNLSASRPQDRQFILSSKKLLLSDSGFYLCAWSHLDREIFFGQGTRLTVV.

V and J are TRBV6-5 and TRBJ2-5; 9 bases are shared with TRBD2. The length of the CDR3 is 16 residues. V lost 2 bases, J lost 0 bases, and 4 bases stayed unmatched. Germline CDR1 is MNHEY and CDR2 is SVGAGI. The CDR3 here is CASSYQGTSHQETQYF. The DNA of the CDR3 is TGTGCCAGCAGTTACCAAGGGACTAGCCACCAAGAGACCCAGTACTTC.

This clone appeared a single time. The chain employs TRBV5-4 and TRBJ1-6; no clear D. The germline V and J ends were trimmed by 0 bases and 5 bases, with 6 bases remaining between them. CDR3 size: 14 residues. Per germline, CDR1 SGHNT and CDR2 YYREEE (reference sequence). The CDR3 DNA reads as TGTGCCAGCAGCTTGGGGACGGATAATTCACCCCTCCACTTT. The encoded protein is CASSLGTDNSPLHF.

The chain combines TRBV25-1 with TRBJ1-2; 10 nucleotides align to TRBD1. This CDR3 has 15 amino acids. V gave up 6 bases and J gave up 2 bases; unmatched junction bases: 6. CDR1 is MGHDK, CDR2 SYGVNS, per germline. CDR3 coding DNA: TGTGCCAGCAGCTTCGCGGGACAGGGGAACTATGGCTACACCTTC. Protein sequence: CASSFAGQGNYGYTF.

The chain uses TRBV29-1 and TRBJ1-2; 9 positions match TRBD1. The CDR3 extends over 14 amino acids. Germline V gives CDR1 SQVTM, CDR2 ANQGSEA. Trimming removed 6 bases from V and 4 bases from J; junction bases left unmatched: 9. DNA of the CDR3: TGCAGCGTCAGAGAAGGACAGGGGACCTATGGCTACACCTTC. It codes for CSVREGQGTYGYTF.

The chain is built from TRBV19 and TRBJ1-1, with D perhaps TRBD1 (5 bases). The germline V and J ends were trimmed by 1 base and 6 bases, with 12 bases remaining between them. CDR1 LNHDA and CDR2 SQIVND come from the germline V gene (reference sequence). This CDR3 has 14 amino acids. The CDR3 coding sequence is TGTGCCAGTAGTATAGCAGGGCGGGGGTCTGAAGCTTTCTTT. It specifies CASSIAGRGSEAFF.